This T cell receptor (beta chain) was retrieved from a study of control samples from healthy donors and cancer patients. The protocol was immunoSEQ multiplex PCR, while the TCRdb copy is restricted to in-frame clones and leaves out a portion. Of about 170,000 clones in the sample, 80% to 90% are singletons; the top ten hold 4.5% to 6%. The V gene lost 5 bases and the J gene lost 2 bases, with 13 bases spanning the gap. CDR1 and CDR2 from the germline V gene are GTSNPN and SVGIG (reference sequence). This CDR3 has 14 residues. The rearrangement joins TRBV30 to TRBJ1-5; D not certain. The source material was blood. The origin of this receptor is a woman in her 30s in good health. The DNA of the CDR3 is TGTGCCTGGCAATCTTTGAGCGGCAATCAGCCCCAGCATTTT. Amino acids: CAWQSLSGNQPQHF.